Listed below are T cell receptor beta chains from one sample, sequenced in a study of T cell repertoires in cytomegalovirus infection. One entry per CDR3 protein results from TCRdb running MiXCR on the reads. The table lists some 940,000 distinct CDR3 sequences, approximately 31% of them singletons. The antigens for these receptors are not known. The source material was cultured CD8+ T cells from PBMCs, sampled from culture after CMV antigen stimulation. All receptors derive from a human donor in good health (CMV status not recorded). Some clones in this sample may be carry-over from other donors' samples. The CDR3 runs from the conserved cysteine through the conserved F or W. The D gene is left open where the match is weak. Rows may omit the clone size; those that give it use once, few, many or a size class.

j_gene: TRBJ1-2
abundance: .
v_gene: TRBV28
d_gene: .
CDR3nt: TGTGCCAGCGGTTCCAGGGAGGCTGGCTACACCTTC
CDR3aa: CASGSREAGYTF

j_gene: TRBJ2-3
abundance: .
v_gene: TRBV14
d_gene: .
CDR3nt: TGTGCCAGCAGCCAAGCGCCCGGGTGGGAAGATACGCAGTATTTT
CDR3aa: CASSQAPGWEDTQYF

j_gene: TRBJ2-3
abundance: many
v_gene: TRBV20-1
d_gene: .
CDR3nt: TGCAGTGCGGGCCGTGGGTCCACAGATACGCAGTATTTT
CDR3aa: CSAGRGSTDTQYF

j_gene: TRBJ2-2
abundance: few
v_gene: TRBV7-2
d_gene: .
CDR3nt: TGTGCCAGCAGCTTACCCCGGACAGCCAACACCGGGGAGCTGTTTTTT
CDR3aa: CASSLPRTANTGELFF

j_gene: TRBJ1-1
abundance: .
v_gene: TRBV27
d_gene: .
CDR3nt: TGTGCCAGCAGTATCGGACAGAAGAACACTGAAGCTTTCTTT
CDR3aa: CASSIGQKNTEAFF

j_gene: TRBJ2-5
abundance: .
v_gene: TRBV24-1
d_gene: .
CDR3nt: TGTGCCACCAGTGATTTAGCGGAGCAAGAGACCCAGTACTTC
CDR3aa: CATSDLAEQETQYF

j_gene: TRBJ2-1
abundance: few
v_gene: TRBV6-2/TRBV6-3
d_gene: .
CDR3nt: TGTGCCAGCAGTTCGAAGCGGGCCCCGTCCTACAATGAGCAGTTCTTC
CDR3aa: CASSSKRAPSYNEQFF

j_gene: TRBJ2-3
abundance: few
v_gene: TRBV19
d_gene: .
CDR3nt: TGTGCCAGTACACGGACTAGCACAGATACGCAGTATTTT
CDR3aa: CASTRTSTDTQYF

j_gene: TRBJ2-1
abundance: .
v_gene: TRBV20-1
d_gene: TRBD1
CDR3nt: TGCAGTGCTAGGTCAGAACAGGGGTTTTACAATGAGCAGTTCTTC
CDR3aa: CSARSEQGFYNEQFF

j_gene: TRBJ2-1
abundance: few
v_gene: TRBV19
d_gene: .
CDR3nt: TGTGCCAGTAGTGGCAGGGTTGGTGAGCAGTTCTTC
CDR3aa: CASSGRVGEQFF

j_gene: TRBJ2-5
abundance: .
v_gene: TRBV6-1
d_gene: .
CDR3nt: TGTGCCAGCAGTGGCATGGGACTCTCGGAGACCCAGTACTTC
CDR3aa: CASSGMGLSETQYF

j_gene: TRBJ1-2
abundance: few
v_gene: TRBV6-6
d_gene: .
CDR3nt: TGTGCCAGCAGTCAAACGGGGGGGGCCAATGGCTACACCTTC
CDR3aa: CASSQTGGANGYTF

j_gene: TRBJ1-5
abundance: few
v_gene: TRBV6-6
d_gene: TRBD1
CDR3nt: TGTGCCAGCAGTACTCAGAGACAGGGCCCTCTTAATACCGAAGCCCAGCATTTT
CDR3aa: CASSTQRQGPLNTEAQHF

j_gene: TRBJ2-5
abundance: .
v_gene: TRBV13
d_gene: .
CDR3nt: TGTGCCAGCAGCTTAGCAGGTTCCCCGGGGACCCAGTACTTC
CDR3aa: CASSLAGSPGTQYF

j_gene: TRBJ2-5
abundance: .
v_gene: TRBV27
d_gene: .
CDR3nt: TGTGCCAGCAGCTACGACAGTGGGGGCTACCAAGAGACCCAGTACTTC
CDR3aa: CASSYDSGGYQETQYF

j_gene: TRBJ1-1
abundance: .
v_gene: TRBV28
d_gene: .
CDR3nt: TGTGCCAGCAGTTTCCATATTTCGAGGGAAAACACTGAAGCTTTCTTT
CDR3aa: CASSFHISRENTEAFF

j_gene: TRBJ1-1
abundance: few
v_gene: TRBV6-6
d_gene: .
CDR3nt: TGTGCCAGCAGTTACTTGCCGGGACTAGCGGGGGGGGGTACCGTTGGTGGTGAAGCTTTCTTT
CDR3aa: CASSYLPGLAGGGTVGGEAFF